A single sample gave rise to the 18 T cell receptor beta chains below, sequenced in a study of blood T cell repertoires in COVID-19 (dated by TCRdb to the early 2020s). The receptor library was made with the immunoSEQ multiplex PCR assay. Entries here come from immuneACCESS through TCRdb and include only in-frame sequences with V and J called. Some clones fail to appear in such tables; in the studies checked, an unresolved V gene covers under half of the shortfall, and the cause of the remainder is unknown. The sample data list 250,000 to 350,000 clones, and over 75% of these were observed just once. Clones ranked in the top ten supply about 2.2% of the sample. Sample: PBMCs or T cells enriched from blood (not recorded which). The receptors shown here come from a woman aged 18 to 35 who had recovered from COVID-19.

CDR3 in DNA: TGTGCCAGCAGCTTAGTTGGTCAGCGGGGACCCGAGGAGACCCAGTACTTC. Encoded protein: CASSLVGQRGPEETQYF. The V and J genes are TRBV11-2 and TRBJ2-5; 7 bases match TRBD2. V lost 1 base, J lost 5 bases, and 13 bases stayed unmatched. The CDR3 covers 17 residues. Per the germline V gene, CDR1 is SGHAT and CDR2 is FQNNGV.

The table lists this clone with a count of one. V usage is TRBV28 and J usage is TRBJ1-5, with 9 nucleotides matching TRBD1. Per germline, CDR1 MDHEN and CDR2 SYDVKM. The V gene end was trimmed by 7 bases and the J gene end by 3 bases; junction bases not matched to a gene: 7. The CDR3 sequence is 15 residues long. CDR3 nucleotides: TGTGCCAGCACCCGGGGGGACAGGGACAATCAGCCCCAGCATTTT. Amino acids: CASTRGDRDNQPQHF.

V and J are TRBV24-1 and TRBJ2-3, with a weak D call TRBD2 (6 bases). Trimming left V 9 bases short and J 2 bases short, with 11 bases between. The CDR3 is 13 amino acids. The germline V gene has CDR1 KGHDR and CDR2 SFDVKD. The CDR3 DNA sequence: TGTGCCACCGAGGGACTCGACACAGATACGCAGTATTTT. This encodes CATEGLDTDTQYF.

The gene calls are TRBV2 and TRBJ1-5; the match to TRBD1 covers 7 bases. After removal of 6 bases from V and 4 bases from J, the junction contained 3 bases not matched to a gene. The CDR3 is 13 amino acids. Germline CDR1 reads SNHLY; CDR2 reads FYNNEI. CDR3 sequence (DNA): TGTGCCAGCAGAGACAGGGTTAATCAGCCCCAGCATTTT. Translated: CASRDRVNQPQHF.

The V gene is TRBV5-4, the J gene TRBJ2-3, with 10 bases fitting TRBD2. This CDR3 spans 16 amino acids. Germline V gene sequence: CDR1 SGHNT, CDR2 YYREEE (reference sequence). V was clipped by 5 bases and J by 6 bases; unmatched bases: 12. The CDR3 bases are TGTGCCAGCAGACCACTAGCGGGACCTCCGCCCGATACGCAGTATTTT. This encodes CASRPLAGPPPDTQYF.

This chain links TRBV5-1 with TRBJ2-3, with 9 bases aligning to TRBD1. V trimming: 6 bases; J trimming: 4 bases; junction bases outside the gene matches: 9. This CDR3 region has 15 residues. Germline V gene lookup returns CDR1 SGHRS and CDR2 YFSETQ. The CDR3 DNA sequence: TGCGCCAGCATGACTTCCGGGACAGGGCCAGATACGCAGTATTTT. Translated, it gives CASMTSGTGPDTQYF.

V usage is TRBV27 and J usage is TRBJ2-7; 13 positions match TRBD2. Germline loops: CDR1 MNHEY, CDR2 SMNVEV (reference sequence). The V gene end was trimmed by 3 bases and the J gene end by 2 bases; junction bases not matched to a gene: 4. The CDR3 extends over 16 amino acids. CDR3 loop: CASSFLLAGGTYEQYF. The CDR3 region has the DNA TGTGCCAGCAGTTTCTTACTAGCGGGGGGGACCTACGAGCAGTACTTC.

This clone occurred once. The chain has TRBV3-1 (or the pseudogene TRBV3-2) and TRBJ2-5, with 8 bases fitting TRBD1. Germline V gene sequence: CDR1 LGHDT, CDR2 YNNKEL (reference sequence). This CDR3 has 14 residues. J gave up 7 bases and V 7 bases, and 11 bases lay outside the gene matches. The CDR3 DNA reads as TGTGCCAGCACCCTGACAGGGGAGGAGGGGACCCAGTACTTC. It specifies CASTLTGEEGTQYF.

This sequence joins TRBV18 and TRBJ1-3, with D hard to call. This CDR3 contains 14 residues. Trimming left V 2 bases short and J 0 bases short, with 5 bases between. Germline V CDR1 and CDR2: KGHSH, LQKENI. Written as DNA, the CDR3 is TGTGCCAGCTCACCATACAACTCTGGAAACACCATATATTTT. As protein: CASSPYNSGNTIYF.

CDR3 DNA: TGTGCCAGCAGCGAAGGCGGGACAGGCGGTAATGAAAAACTGTTTTTT. This gives the protein CASSEGGTGGNEKLFF. The rearrangement uses TRBV11-2 and TRBJ1-4, with 8 bases matching TRBD1. V trimming: 5 bases; J trimming: 4 bases; junction bases outside the gene matches: 9. The CDR3 is 16 amino acids. Germline CDR1 and CDR2: SGHAT and FQNNGV.

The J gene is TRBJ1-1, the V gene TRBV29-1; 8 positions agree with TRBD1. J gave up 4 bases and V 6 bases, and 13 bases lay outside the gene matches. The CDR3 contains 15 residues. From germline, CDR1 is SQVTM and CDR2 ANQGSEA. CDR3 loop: CSVAGQGRVVTEAFF. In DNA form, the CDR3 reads TGCAGCGTCGCAGGACAGGGAAGAGTAGTCACTGAAGCTTTCTTT.

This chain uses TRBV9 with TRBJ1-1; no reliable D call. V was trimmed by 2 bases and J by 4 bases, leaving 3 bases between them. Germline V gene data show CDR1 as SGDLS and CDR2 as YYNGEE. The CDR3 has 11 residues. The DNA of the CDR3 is TGTGCCAGCAGCGTCCTCACTGAAGCTTTCTTT. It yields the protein CASSVLTEAFF.

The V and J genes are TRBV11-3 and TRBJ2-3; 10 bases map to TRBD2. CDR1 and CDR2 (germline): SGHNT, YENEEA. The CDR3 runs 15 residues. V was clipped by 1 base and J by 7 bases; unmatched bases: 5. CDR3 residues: CASSLGSSGGNTQYF. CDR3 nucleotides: TGTGCCAGCAGCTTAGGGAGTAGCGGGGGGAATACGCAGTATTTT.

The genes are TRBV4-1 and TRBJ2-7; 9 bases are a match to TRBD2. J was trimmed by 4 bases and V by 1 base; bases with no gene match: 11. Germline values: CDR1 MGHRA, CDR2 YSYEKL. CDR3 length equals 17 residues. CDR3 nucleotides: TGCGCCAGCAGCCAAGTGCCAGCGGGGGGCGTCCGATACGAGCAGTACTTC. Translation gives CASSQVPAGGVRYEQYF.

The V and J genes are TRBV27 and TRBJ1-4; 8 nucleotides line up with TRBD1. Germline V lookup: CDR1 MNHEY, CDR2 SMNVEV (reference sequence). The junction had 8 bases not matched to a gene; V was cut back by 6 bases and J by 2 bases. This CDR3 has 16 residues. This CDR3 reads CASRQSTGATNEKLFF. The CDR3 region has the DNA TGTGCCAGCAGACAATCGACAGGGGCCACTAATGAAAAACTGTTTTTT.

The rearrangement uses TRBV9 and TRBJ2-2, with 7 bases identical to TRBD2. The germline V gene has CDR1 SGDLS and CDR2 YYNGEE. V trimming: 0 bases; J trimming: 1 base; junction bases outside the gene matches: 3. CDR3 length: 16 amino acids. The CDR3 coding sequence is TGTGCCAGCAGCGTAGGCTGGGGGGGGAACACCGGGGAGCTGTTTTTT. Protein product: CASSVGWGGNTGELFF.

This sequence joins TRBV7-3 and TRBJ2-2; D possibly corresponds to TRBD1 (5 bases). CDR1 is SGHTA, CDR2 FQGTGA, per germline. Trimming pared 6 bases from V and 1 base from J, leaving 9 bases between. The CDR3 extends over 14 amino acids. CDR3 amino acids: CASRNGQNTGELFF. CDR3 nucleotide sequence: TGTGCCAGCAGGAACGGACAGAACACCGGGGAGCTGTTTTTT.

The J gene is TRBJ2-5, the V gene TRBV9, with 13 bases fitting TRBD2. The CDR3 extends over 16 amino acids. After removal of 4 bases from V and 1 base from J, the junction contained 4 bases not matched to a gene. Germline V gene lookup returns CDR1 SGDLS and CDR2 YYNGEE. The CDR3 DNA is TGTGCCAGCAGCCGGACTAGCGGGGGCCGCCAAGAGACCCAGTACTTC. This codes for CASSRTSGGRQETQYF. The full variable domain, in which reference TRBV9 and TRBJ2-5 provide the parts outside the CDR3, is DSGVTQTPKHLITATGQRVTLRCSPRSGDLSVYWYQQSLDQGLQFLIQYYNGEERAKGNILERFSAQQFPDLHSELNLSSLELGDSALYFCASSRTSGGRQETQYFGPGTRLLVL.